Listed below are T cell receptor beta chains from one sample, sequenced in a study of response to subunit inactivated influenza vaccine. Using its own MiXCR run on the RT-PCR reads, TCRdb lists one record per CDR3 protein. The sample lists 800,000 or so distinct CDR3 sequences, 21% occurring once. Here the sequenced sample was PBMCs from blood, taken less than 6 days after vaccination. All receptors derive from a man aged 50-60 years who received an inactivated influenza vaccine. The CDR3 runs from the conserved cysteine through the conserved F or W. Fields, in order: D gene, clone size, V gene, J gene, CDR3 protein, CDR3 DNA. D genes are given only for firm matches. Clone size is not always given. Where it is, it says once, few, many or a class for expanded clones.

D: TRBD1
size: few
V: TRBV5-1
J: TRBJ2-1
CDR3: CASSSLQGAGVQFF
DNA: TGCGCCAGCAGCTCCCTGCAGGGGGCTGGGGTGCAGTTCTTC

D: NA
size: NA
V: TRBV27
J: TRBJ2-7
CDR3: CASSDTGSEQYF
DNA: TGTGCCAGCAGTGACACAGGTTCCGAGCAGTACTTC

D: NA
size: NA
V: TRBV7-2
J: TRBJ1-2
CDR3: CASSLEAGGYTF
DNA: TGTGCCAGCAGCTTAGAAGCAGGTGGCTACACCTTC

D: TRBD1
size: NA
V: TRBV6-1
J: TRBJ1-1
CDR3: CASRKTGGNTEAFF
DNA: TGTGCCAGCAGGAAGACAGGGGGCAACACTGAAGCTTTCTTT

D: TRBD1
size: NA
V: TRBV11-2
J: TRBJ1-3
CDR3: CASSTYRGPGNTIYF
DNA: TGTGCCAGCAGCACCTACAGGGGGCCCGGAAACACCATATATTTT

D: NA
size: few
V: TRBV20-1
J: TRBJ2-7
CDR3: CSALGARSYEQYF
DNA: TGCAGTGCTCTAGGAGCTAGATCCTACGAGCAGTACTTC

D: NA
size: few
V: TRBV5-1
J: TRBJ1-6
CDR3: CASSPRSGDSPLHF
DNA: TGCGCCAGCAGCCCGAGGAGTGGTGATTCACCCCTCCACTTT

D: NA
size: NA
V: TRBV20-1
J: TRBJ2-7
CDR3: CSANDWTVTPYEQYF
DNA: TGCAGTGCTAACGACTGGACGGTGACCCCCTACGAGCAGTACTTC

D: NA
size: few
V: TRBV5-1
J: TRBJ2-7
CDR3: CASSAIRGSSYEQYF
DNA: TGCGCCAGCAGCGCGATACGGGGCAGCTCCTACGAGCAGTACTTC

D: TRBD2
size: NA
V: TRBV6-5
J: TRBJ2-1
CDR3: CASSYWTSGRAGVYNEQFF
DNA: TGTGCCAGCAGTTACTGGACTAGCGGGAGGGCCGGGGTTTACAATGAGCAGTTCTTC

D: TRBD2
size: few
V: TRBV20-1
J: TRBJ2-7
CDR3: CSASPGGGDDEQYF
DNA: TGCAGTGCTAGTCCGGGGGGGGGTGACGACGAGCAGTACTTC

D: TRBD2
size: few
V: TRBV5-1
J: TRBJ2-1
CDR3: CASSPGTSGSVNEQFF
DNA: TGCGCCAGCAGCCCCGGGACTAGCGGGAGTGTAAATGAGCAGTTCTTC

D: NA
size: NA
V: TRBV6-5
J: TRBJ2-1
CDR3: CASSYSEGRGNEQFF
DNA: TGTGCCAGCAGTTACTCGGAAGGTCGTGGAAATGAGCAGTTCTTC

D: NA
size: once
V: TRBV28
J: TRBJ2-5
CDR3: CASSFGGRGQETQYF
DNA: TGTGCCAGCAGTTTTGGGGGACGGGGGCAAGAGACCCAGTACTTC

D: TRBD1
size: NA
V: TRBV25-1
J: TRBJ2-7
CDR3: CASSDGQGASYEQYF
DNA: TGTGCCAGCAGTGACGGACAGGGGGCTTCCTACGAGCAGTACTTC

D: NA
size: NA
V: TRBV7-2
J: TRBJ2-7
CDR3: CASSPWDTGTYEQYF
DNA: TGTGCCAGCAGCCCATGGGACACGGGGACCTACGAGCAGTACTTC

D: TRBD1
size: NA
V: TRBV7-2
J: TRBJ2-1
CDR3: CASSTDRGRPYNEQFF
DNA: TGTGCCAGCAGCACAGACAGGGGGCGGCCCTACAATGAGCAGTTCTTC

D: NA
size: few
V: TRBV29-1
J: TRBJ2-3
CDR3: CSGSGLPGDTQYF
DNA: TGCAGCGGATCAGGACTCCCCGGGGATACGCAGTATTTT

D: TRBD1
size: NA
V: TRBV4-1
J: TRBJ1-2
CDR3: CASSPVPGQLYGYTF
DNA: TGCGCCAGCAGCCCTGTTCCGGGACAGCTCTATGGCTACACCTTC

D: NA
size: NA
V: TRBV4-1
J: TRBJ2-5
CDR3: CASSKGGSPKETQYF
DNA: TGCGCCAGCAGCAAGGGGGGTTCCCCGAAAGAGACCCAGTACTTC

D: NA
size: NA
V: TRBV27
J: TRBJ1-2
CDR3: CASSVTQGGGYTF
DNA: TGTGCCAGCAGTGTAACGCAGGGCGGTGGCTACACCTTC

D: NA
size: NA
V: TRBV3-1
J: TRBJ2-1
CDR3: CASSQELASRVNEQFF
DNA: TGTGCCAGCAGCCAAGAGCTAGCGAGCCGGGTAAATGAGCAGTTCTTC

D: TRBD2
size: few
V: TRBV3-1
J: TRBJ2-1
CDR3: CASSQVIRLAEYNEQFF
DNA: TGTGCCAGCAGCCAAGTAATTCGTCTAGCGGAATACAATGAGCAGTTCTTC

D: TRBD1
size: NA
V: TRBV7-9
J: TRBJ1-4
CDR3: CASSFWDSNEKLFF
DNA: TGTGCCAGCAGCTTCTGGGACAGCAATGAAAAACTGTTTTTT

D: TRBD2
size: NA
V: TRBV20-1
J: TRBJ2-7
CDR3: CSARIAGPVGQYF
DNA: TGCAGTGCTCGAATAGCGGGGCCCGTCGGGCAGTACTTC

D: TRBD1
size: many
V: TRBV6-5
J: TRBJ2-7
CDR3: CASSSTGTGGYEQYF
DNA: TGTGCCAGCAGTTCTACCGGGACAGGGGGGTACGAGCAGTACTTC

D: NA
size: few
V: TRBV29-1
J: TRBJ2-7
CDR3: CSVESGWRPYEQYF
DNA: TGCAGCGTTGAAAGCGGATGGCGTCCGTACGAGCAGTACTTC

D: NA
size: few
V: TRBV18
J: TRBJ1-5
CDR3: CASSPSQGQPQHF
DNA: TGTGCCAGCTCGCCATCCCAGGGTCAGCCCCAGCATTTT

D: NA
size: NA
V: TRBV6-1
J: TRBJ1-6
CDR3: CASSMDGGRSPLHF
DNA: TGTGCCAGCAGCATGGACGGGGGGAGGTCACCCCTCCACTTT

D: NA
size: NA
V: TRBV5-1
J: TRBJ2-3
CDR3: CASSRAGLASDTQYF
DNA: TGCGCCAGCAGCCGGGCGGGGCTAGCTTCAGATACGCAGTATTTT

D: NA
size: NA
V: TRBV11-2
J: TRBJ1-1
CDR3: CASSFFVSGLQAFF
DNA: TGTGCCAGCAGCTTCTTCGTGTCGGGGCTTCAAGCTTTCTTT

D: NA
size: few
V: TRBV2
J: TRBJ2-6
CDR3: CARTRTGANVLTF
DNA: TGTGCCAGAACACGAACTGGGGCCAACGTCCTGACTTTC

D: TRBD1
size: many
V: TRBV5-6
J: TRBJ2-7
CDR3: CASSLYVSQGREEQYF
DNA: TGTGCCAGCAGCTTGTATGTTTCACAGGGGAGAGAAGAGCAGTACTTC

D: TRBD2
size: few
V: TRBV12-3/TRBV12-4
J: TRBJ2-7
CDR3: CASSTPRLADEQYF
DNA: TGTGCCAGCAGTACCCCCCGACTAGCGGACGAGCAGTACTTC

D: NA
size: NA
V: TRBV5-6
J: TRBJ2-1
CDR3: CASSLVEYNEQFF
DNA: TGTGCCAGCAGCTTGGTGGAGTACAATGAGCAGTTCTTC

D: TRBD1
size: NA
V: TRBV20-1
J: TRBJ1-5
CDR3: CSARTGVTNQPQHF
DNA: TGCAGTGCTAGGACAGGGGTAACCAATCAGCCCCAGCATTTT